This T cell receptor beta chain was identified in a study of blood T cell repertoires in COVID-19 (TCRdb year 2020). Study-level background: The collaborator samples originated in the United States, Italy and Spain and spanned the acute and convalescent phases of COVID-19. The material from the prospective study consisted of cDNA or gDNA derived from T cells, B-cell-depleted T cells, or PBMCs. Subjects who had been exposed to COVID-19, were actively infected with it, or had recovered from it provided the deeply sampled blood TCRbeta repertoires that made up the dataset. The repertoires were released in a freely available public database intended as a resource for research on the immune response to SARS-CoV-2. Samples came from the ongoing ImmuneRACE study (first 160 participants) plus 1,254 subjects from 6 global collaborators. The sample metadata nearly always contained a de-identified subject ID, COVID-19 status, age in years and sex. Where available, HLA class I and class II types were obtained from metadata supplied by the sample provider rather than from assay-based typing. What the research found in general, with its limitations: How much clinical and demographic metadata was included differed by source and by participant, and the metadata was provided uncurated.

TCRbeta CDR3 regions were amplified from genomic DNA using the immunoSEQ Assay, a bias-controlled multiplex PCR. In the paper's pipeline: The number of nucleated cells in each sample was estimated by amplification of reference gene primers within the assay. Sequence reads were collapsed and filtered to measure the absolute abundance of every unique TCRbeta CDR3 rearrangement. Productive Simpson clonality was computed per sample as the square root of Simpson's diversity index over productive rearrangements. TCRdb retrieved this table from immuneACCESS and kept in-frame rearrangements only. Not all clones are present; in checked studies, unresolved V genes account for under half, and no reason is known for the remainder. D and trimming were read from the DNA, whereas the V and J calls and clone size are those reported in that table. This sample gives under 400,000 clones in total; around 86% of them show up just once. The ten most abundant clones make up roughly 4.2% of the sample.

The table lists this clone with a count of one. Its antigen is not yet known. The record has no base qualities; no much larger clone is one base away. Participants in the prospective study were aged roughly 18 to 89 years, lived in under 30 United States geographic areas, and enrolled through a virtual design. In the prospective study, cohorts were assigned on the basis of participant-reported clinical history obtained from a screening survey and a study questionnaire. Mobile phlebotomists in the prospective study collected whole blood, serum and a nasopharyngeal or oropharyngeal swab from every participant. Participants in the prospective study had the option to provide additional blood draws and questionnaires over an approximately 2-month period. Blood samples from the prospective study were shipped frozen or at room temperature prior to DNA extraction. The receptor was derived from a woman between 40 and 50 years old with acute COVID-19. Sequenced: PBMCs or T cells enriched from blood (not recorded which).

The nucleotide sequence is TGTGCCATCGCCGAGGAGTTGGCTTTCTTT. This sequence encodes CAIAEELAFF. The sequence links TRBV10-3 to TRBJ1-1, with no confidently assigned D gene. From cysteine to phenylalanine, the CDR3 is 10 amino acids long. Only CDR3 DNA remains: 30 bases, in frame from the first base. V loses 8 bases, J loses 11 bases, and the germline ends lie 12 bases apart. For CDR1 and CDR2, the germline V gene lists ENHRY and SYGVKD.